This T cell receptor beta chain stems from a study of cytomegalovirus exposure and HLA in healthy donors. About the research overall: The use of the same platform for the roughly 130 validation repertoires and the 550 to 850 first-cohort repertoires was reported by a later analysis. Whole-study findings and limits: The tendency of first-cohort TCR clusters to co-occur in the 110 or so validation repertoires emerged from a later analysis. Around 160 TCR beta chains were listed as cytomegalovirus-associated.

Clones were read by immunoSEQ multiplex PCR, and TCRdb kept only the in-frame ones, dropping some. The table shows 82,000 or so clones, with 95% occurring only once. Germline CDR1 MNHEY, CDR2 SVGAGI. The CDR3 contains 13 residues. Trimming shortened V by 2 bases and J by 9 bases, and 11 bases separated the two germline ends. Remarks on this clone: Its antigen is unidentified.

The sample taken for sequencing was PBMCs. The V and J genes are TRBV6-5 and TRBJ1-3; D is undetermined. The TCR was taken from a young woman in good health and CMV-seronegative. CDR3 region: CASSYGEAATIYF. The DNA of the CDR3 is TGTGCCAGCAGTTACGGGGAGGCCGCCACCATATATTTT.